Each of the 2 T cell receptor beta chains below was sequenced from the same sample in a study of control samples from healthy donors and cancer patients. The method was immunoSEQ multiplex PCR; TCRdb's version includes in-frame clones alone and lacks a portion of them. The table has some 140,000 clones, roughly nine tenths seen once. Sequencing input: blood. All receptors come from a woman in her twenties or thirties in good health.

The chain has TRBV30 and TRBJ1-2, with D hard to call. Germline loops: CDR1 GTSNPN, CDR2 SVGIG (reference sequence). The CDR3 runs 15 residues. Trimming left V 0 bases short and J 6 bases short, with 17 bases between. In DNA, the CDR3 is TGTGCCTGGAGTGTACAACCCAATCGCCTGCATGGCTACACCTTC. Its protein is CAWSVQPNRLHGYTF.

V usage is TRBV20-1 and J usage is TRBJ2-5; D is perhaps TRBD2 (6 bases). Germline V CDR1 and CDR2: DFQATT, SNEGSKA (reference sequence). There are 11 residues in the CDR3. V was pared by 6 bases and J by 5 bases, with 10 bases between. The CDR3 protein is CSAGGVETQYF. The CDR3 DNA follows: TGCAGTGCCGGAGGGGTTGAGACCCAGTACTTC.